This TCR beta chain was recorded in a study of cytomegalovirus exposure and HLA in healthy donors. Profiling relied on immunoSEQ multiplex PCR, and the TCRdb table lists in-frame clones only, not all of them. In the table there are about 130,000 clones, approximately 82% of which are singletons. Trimming cost V 7 bases and J 3 bases, with 10 bases left between them. There are 13 residues in the CDR3. Germline V gene sequence: CDR1 MDHEN, CDR2 SYDVKM. The sequenced sample consisted of PBMCs. The TCR was taken from a man younger than 40 in good health and CMV-seropositive. This chain uses TRBV28 with TRBJ1-5; maybe TRBD1 (6 bases). Written as DNA, the CDR3 is TGTGCCAGCAAGGGGGGGAACAATCAGCCCCAGCATTTT. It specifies CASKGGNNQPQHF.